Listed below are T cell receptor beta chains from one sample, sequenced in a study of CD8 T cells in ankylosing spondylitis. TCRdb reprocessed the 5' RACE reads with MiXCR, giving one entry per CDR3 protein. The table records over 700,000 distinct CDR3 sequences, around 19% of them present only once. The sample was blood, either unsorted or a sorted T cell fraction (not recorded which). These receptors came from a male donor with ankylosing spondylitis. The CDR3 runs from the conserved cysteine through the conserved F or W. D genes are given only for firm matches. Size is stated for part of the rows, as once, few or many counts, or as a class when the clone is expanded.

>TRBV20-1|TRBJ2-7|NA|NA
CSAPLTGTTYEQYF
TGCAGTGCGCCGCTCACAGGGACTACCTACGAGCAGTACTTC
>TRBV5-8|TRBJ2-1|TRBD2|few
CASSLFMGLAGSNEQFF
TGTGCCAGCAGCTTATTCATGGGACTAGCGGGAAGTAATGAGCAGTTCTTC
>TRBV5-1|TRBJ2-3|NA|NA
CASSLVPSSTDTQYF
TGCGCCAGCAGCTTGGTGCCAAGTAGCACAGATACGCAGTATTTT
>TRBV7-8|TRBJ2-2|TRBD1|few
CASSLRGQINTGELFF
TGTGCCAGCAGCCTCCGGGGACAGATAAACACCGGGGAGCTGTTTTTT
>TRBV5-1|TRBJ2-1|TRBD2|NA
CASSTSSGTYNEQFF
TGCGCCAGCAGCACTTCTAGCGGAACCTACAATGAGCAGTTCTTC
>TRBV10-2|TRBJ2-3|NA|NA
CASATGLGLTSTDTQYF
TGCGCCAGCGCCACGGGACTGGGGCTCACTAGCACAGATACGCAGTATTTT
>TRBV20-1|TRBJ2-5|NA|NA
CSARETEETQYF
TGCAGTGCTAGGGAAACGGAGGAGACCCAGTACTTC
>TRBV27|TRBJ1-2|NA|few
CASSPTGWYGYTF
TGTGCCAGCAGTCCGACGGGATGGTATGGCTACACCTTC
>TRBV29-1|TRBJ2-7|TRBD1|few
CSVRQGLGEQYF
TGCAGCGTTAGACAGGGCCTGGGCGAGCAGTACTTC
>TRBV6-1|TRBJ2-7|NA|NA
CASRLDRSYEQYF
TGTGCCAGCAGACTTGACAGGAGTTACGAGCAGTACTTC
>TRBV5-5|TRBJ1-1|NA|many
CASSFSGQLNTEAFF
TGTGCCAGCAGCTTCTCTGGACAATTGAACACTGAAGCTTTCTTT
>TRBV2|TRBJ2-5|NA|few
CASNDNRIQETQYF
TGTGCCAGCAATGACAACAGAATTCAAGAGACCCAGTACTTC
>TRBV6-2/TRBV6-3|TRBJ1-6|NA|NA
CASSRTRTNSPLHF
TGTGCCAGCAGCCGGACAAGAACTAATTCACCCCTCCACTTT
>TRBV4-1|TRBJ1-6|TRBD1|NA
CASSHAGQVSTGPLHF
TGCGCCAGCAGCCATGCAGGACAGGTCAGCACAGGACCCCTCCACTTT